The 10 T cell receptor beta chains below come from one sample, sequenced in a study of regulatory T cells in long-lasting Graves disease. Time point meaning: persistent/refractory GD, antithyroid drugs over 5 years with positive TRAb. RNA isolated from PBMCs was used to make the TCR library. In building TCR beta libraries, iRepertoire HTBI primers were used together with Arm-PCR of CDR3 regions. TCRdb analysed the multiplex PCR reads with MiXCR anew, one entry per CDR3 protein. The sample includes around 400,000 distinct CDR3 sequences, about 23% of them seen just once. The sample in question was peripheral blood mononuclear cells (PBMCs), obtained when the disease was refractory, from a patient treated with antithyroid drugs. These receptors were taken from a woman aged 40 to 50 with Graves disease.

This clonotype has at least ten counts. The chain has TRBV2 and TRBJ1-4; no reliable D call. The germline V gene encodes CDR1 SNHLY and CDR2 FYNNEI. CDR3 size: 13 residues. The V and J ends lost 5 bases and 8 bases respectively, with 12 bases between them. CDR3 region: CASSFALREKLFF. CDR3 DNA: TGTGCCAGCAGTTTCGCCTTAAGGGAAAAACTGTTTTTT.

The V call is TRBV20-1, the J call TRBJ1-4; TRBD1 matches at 10 bases. The CDR3 extends over 17 amino acids. CDR1 and CDR2 (germline): DFQATT, SNEGSKA (reference sequence). V was clipped by 6 bases and J by 6 bases; unmatched bases: 16. In DNA form, the CDR3 reads TGCAGTGCCCCGAGACAGGGGGCGCGTAGAGTTGATGAAAAACTGTTTTTT. Protein sequence: CSAPRQGARRVDEKLFF.

This clonotype was observed many times. J is TRBJ1-2 and V is TRBV2, with TRBD1 matching 7 bases. In germline, CDR1 is SNHLY, CDR2 FYNNEI. Trimming removed 5 bases from V and 8 bases from J; junction bases left unmatched: 5. The CDR3 is 12 residues long. Here the CDR3 reads CASSPTGLGYTF. In nucleotides, the CDR3 is TGTGCCAGCAGTCCGACAGGGCTAGGCTACACCTTC.

The CDR3: CASSYNSGNTIYF. The CDR3 region has the DNA TGTGCCAGCAGCTACAACTCTGGAAACACCATATATTTT. The chain links TRBV7-9 to TRBJ1-3; no reliable D call. The CDR3 length is 13 residues. Trimming stripped 4 bases from V and 0 bases from J, with 4 bases between. CDR1 is SEHNR and CDR2 is FQNEAQ in the germline V gene (reference sequence).

This clonotype showed up many times. V and J are TRBV12-3 or TRBV12-4 and TRBJ1-5; D is unresolved. CDR3 length: 14 amino acids. V lost 6 bases, J lost 5 bases, and 14 bases lay in between. The CDR3 region has the DNA TGTGCCAGCAGCGCCGCAGTTTGGGATCAGCCCCAGCATTTT. Its protein is CASSAAVWDQPQHF.

This clonotype came up many times. This rearrangement joins TRBV7-8 to TRBJ2-7; D may be TRBD1 (7 bases). Germline V gene data show CDR1 as SGHVS and CDR2 as FQNEAQ. CDR3 length equals 14 residues. Trimming stripped 3 bases from V and 2 bases from J, with 11 bases between. Written as DNA, the CDR3 is TGTGCCAGCAGCTTGCGGGACAGCACCTACGAGCAGTACTTC. Its protein product is CASSLRDSTYEQYF.

There are a few counts of this clonotype. This chain connects TRBV30 to TRBJ1-4; D unresolved. Germline CDR1 and CDR2: GTSNPN and SVGIG (reference sequence). Trimming left V 0 bases short and J 4 bases short, with 12 bases between. The CDR3 length is 15 residues. CDR3 amino acids: CAWSVGRQYNEKLFF. In DNA, the CDR3 is TGTGCCTGGAGTGTAGGACGGCAGTATAATGAAAAACTGTTTTTT.

This clonotype was detected a few times. The genes are TRBV5-1 and TRBJ1-4; D perhaps matches TRBD1 (5 bases). The CDR3 loop spans 13 amino acids. With 4 bases removed from V and 8 bases from J, the gap between germline ends came to 12 bases. CDR1 SGHRS and CDR2 YFSETQ come from the germline V gene. CDR3 residues: CASSLPGTEKLFF. The CDR3, as DNA: TGCGCCAGCAGCCTGCCCGGGACCGAAAAACTGTTTTTT.

The sample holds a few counts of this clonotype. J is TRBJ2-7 and V is TRBV10-3; TRBD1 might be the D (5 bases). V was clipped by 2 bases and J by 4 bases, with 9 bases between them. The CDR3 is 13 amino acids. Germline V CDR1 and CDR2: ENHRY, SYGVKD. The DNA for the CDR3 is TGTGCCATCAGTGAGGATCAGGGATACGAGCAGTACTTC. Encoded protein: CAISEDQGYEQYF.

The chain links TRBV11-1 to TRBJ2-7, with TRBD1 as a possible D gene (5 bases). Trimming removed 0 bases from V and 2 bases from J, with 17 bases in between. The CDR3 is 17 amino acids. Germline loops: CDR1 SGHAT, CDR2 FQDESV (reference sequence). The CDR3 DNA is TGTGCCAGCAGCTTAGCCTGGGGCGCGATCGGCCCCTACGAGCAGTACTTC. This gives the protein CASSLAWGAIGPYEQYF.